The clone carrying this T cell receptor beta chain appeared once. The target antigen is unknown. The entry originates in a study of T cell responses to AZD1222 COVID-19 vaccine. The study's findings and limits: Of spike-specific TCRs, nearly half reportedly target regions left unmutated in variants. Clonal diversity may have been underestimated in mostly white British donors. Dominant at 160-218 and 743-854, vaccine-associated CD4 TCRs also spanned spike.

Trimming took 4 bases from V and 1 from J, leaving 13 bases between them. This CDR3 is 15 amino acids long. In germline, CDR1 is SGHDN, CDR2 FVKESK. Only in-frame clones appear in the TCRdb table, and some are missing; sequencing was by immunoSEQ multiplex PCR. Of more than 100,000 clones listed, roughly 90% are singletons. The genes are TRBV14 and TRBJ1-1; D unclear. The TCR was taken from an adult who received the AZD1222 COVID-19 vaccine. Sequenced material: peripheral blood, taken 28 days after the second AZD1222 dose. CDR3 nucleotide sequence: TGTGCCAGCAGCCCCCATGTTGGGCAGAACACTGAAGCTTTCTTT. Encoded protein: CASSPHVGQNTEAFF. Full variable domain (rest looked up from reference TRBV14 and TRBJ1-1): EAGVTQFPSHSVIEKGQTVTLRCDPISGHDNLYWYRRVMGKEIKFLLHFVKESKQDESGMPNNRFLAERTGGTYSTLKVQPAELEDSGVYFCASSPHVGQNTEAFFGQGTRLTVV.